Listed here are 29 T cell receptor beta chains from one sample, sequenced in a study of OX40 agonist ivuxolimab in advanced cancers. Profiling relied on immunoSEQ multiplex PCR, and the TCRdb table lists in-frame clones only, not all of them. The sample includes around 11,000 clones, 78% seen only once; the top ten take 15% to 20%. This specimen was CD4+ or CD8+ T cells sorted from blood, taken in a trial of the OX40 agonist ivuxolimab. The source of these receptors is an adult with an advanced solid tumor such as melanoma, head and neck, liver or kidney cancer.

The chain joins TRBV6-1 to TRBJ1-1; D unresolved. This CDR3 has 14 amino acids. V was shortened by 1 base and J by 1 base, with 7 bases between the two germline ends. Germline CDR1 MNHNS, CDR2 SASEGT. The CDR3 sequence is CASSEDPGNTEAFF. DNA for the CDR3: TGTGCCAGCAGTGAAGATCCGGGGAACACTGAAGCTTTCTTT.

The chain couples TRBV19 to TRBJ2-3; D possibly corresponds to TRBD1 (6 bases). The V and J ends lost 3 bases and 3 bases respectively, with 13 bases between them. The CDR3 consists of 15 residues. Germline V lookup: CDR1 LNHDA, CDR2 SQIVND (reference sequence). CDR3 loop: CASSIRTARTDTQYF. The CDR3 DNA sequence: TGTGCCAGTAGTATTCGGACAGCACGGACAGATACGCAGTATTTT.

The chain recombines TRBV18 with TRBJ2-2, with D possibly being TRBD2 (6 bases). Germline V gene data show CDR1 as KGHSH and CDR2 as LQKENI. Deletions cut 4 bases from V and 1 base from J, with 19 bases between. The CDR3 runs to 18 residues. The CDR3 loop reads CASSRTGPRGMNTGELFF. The CDR3 DNA reads TGTGCCAGCTCACGAACGGGTCCTCGCGGGATGAACACCGGGGAGCTGTTTTTT.

J is TRBJ2-5 and V is TRBV2, with a weak D call TRBD1 (5 bases). This CDR3 contains 13 residues. The germline V gene has CDR1 SNHLY and CDR2 FYNNEI. V lost 6 bases, J lost 5 bases, and 13 bases lay in between. The chain's CDR3 is CASRNPSGETQYF. CDR3 bases: TGTGCCAGCAGAAACCCCTCAGGGGAGACCCAGTACTTC.

This chain uses TRBV11-3 with TRBJ2-1, with 8 bases identical to TRBD2. This CDR3 spans 17 amino acids. Looked up from germline, CDR1 is SGHNT and CDR2 is YENEEA. V dropped 5 bases and J dropped 6; count of bases not matched to a gene: 15. DNA for the CDR3: TGTGCCAGCAGCCAATTCCGGGAGGGCCTGGGAGTCAATGAGCAGTTCTTC. Protein product: CASSQFREGLGVNEQFF.

The genes are TRBV6-1 and TRBJ2-1; D is unresolved. The CDR3 runs 13 residues. In germline, CDR1 is MNHNS, CDR2 SASEGT. V shed 4 bases and J shed 4 bases, with 8 bases lying between them. CDR3 loop: CASSVKGYNEQFF. The CDR3 DNA reads TGTGCCAGCAGTGTGAAGGGTTACAATGAGCAGTTCTTC.

The J gene is TRBJ1-5, the V gene TRBV6-5, with D possibly matching TRBD1 (5 bases). There are 14 residues in the CDR3. Trimming took 2 bases from V and 6 from J, leaving 11 bases between them. The V gene's germline CDR1 is MNHEY and CDR2 SVGAGI. DNA for the CDR3: TGTGCCAGCAGTTACGGGGGAATGGGTCAGCCCCAGCATTTT. Translating it yields CASSYGGMGQPQHF.

The chain recombines TRBV30 with TRBJ1-1, with D unclear. CDR1 is GTSNPN, CDR2 SVGIG, per germline (reference sequence). V gave up 4 bases and J gave up 2 bases, with 11 bases separating them. The CDR3 contains 13 residues. The DNA of the CDR3 is TGTGCCTGGATGATTGGGGTTAACACTGAAGCTTTCTTT. Translated, it gives CAWMIGVNTEAFF. The variable domain in full, completed from reference TRBV30 and TRBJ1-1, reads SQTIHQWPATLVQPVGSPLSLECTVEGTSNPNLYWYRQAAGRGLQLLFYSVGIGQISSEVPQNLSASRPQDRQFILSSKKLLLSDSGFYLCAWMIGVNTEAFFGQGTRLTVV.

The CDR3 DNA sequence: TGTGCCAGCAGTTCGTCAGGGGGCGACGGCTACACCTTC. Protein: CASSSSGGDGYTF. V gene TRBV27 combines with J gene TRBJ1-2, with TRBD1 matching over 8 bases. The J segment lost 8 bases and the V segment lost 4 bases, leaving 6 bases of the junction unmatched. Germline CDR1 is MNHEY and CDR2 is SMNVEV (reference sequence). The CDR3 sequence is 13 residues long.

As regards this clone: Just one base apart from a much larger clone, this may be a read error. The chain combines TRBV6-1 with TRBJ1-1; D gene ambiguous. The CDR3 consists of 14 residues. Germline-derived CDR1 and CDR2 are MNHNS and SASEGT. V dropped 7 bases and J dropped 4 bases, with 16 bases sitting between them. The CDR3 here is CASKPGEEGTEAFF. CDR3 DNA: TGTGCCAGCAAGCCCGGGGAAGAAGGCACTGAAGCTTTCTTT.

V gene TRBV4-1 combines with J gene TRBJ2-7; no definite D call. The CDR3 consists of 12 residues. Germline V gives CDR1 MGHRA, CDR2 YSYEKL. The V end was cut by 0 bases, the J end by 7 bases, with 7 bases between. The CDR3 sequence is CASSQDPAEQYF. DNA for the CDR3: TGCGCCAGCAGCCAAGATCCGGCTGAGCAGTACTTC.

In its sample, this clone was seen a few times. The genes are TRBV7-9 and TRBJ1-1, with a tentative D call TRBD1 (5 bases). Germline lookup yields CDR1 SEHNR and CDR2 FQNEAQ (reference sequence). There are 15 residues in the CDR3. V lost 0 bases, J lost 3 bases, and 11 bases lay in between. DNA for the CDR3: TGTGCCAGCAGCTTAGCGGATCTGGGGGACACTGAAGCTTTCTTT. Translating gives CASSLADLGDTEAFF.

This chain links TRBV5-1 with TRBJ2-7, with D unclear. The CDR3 loop spans 13 amino acids. V dropped 6 bases and J dropped 0 bases, with 10 bases sitting between them. The germline V gene has CDR1 SGHRS and CDR2 YFSETQ. In nucleotides, the CDR3 is TGCGCCAGCAAAGCGCCGGCCTCCTACGAGCAGTACTTC. Translation: CASKAPASYEQYF.

This clone occurred once. This sequence joins TRBV13 and TRBJ2-5; 9 nucleotides match TRBD1. The better agreement between TRBJ2-7 and the DNA end casts doubt on the J call. The CDR3 has 15 amino acids. CDR1 PRHDT and CDR2 FYEKMQ come from the germline V gene (reference sequence). CDR3 in DNA: TGTGCCAGCAGCAACAGGGGGCCGGTAATCCACGAGCAGTACTTC. Translated: CASSNRGPVIHEQYF.

The rearrangement links TRBV29-1 to TRBJ2-7; the D gene is possibly TRBD1 (6 bases). Trimming took off 7 bases at V and 5 bases at J, with 18 bases between the two ends. Germline lookup yields CDR1 SQVTM and CDR2 ANQGSEA. The CDR3 totals 13 residues. The CDR3 DNA reads TGCAGCGCAAGCCAGTTACAGGGCCACGAGCAGTACTTC. Residues: CSASQLQGHEQYF.

This clone showed up just a few times. This chain links TRBV4-1 with TRBJ1-1; D not certain. V lost 4 bases to trimming and J lost 2 bases, with 5 bases between them. Germline lookup yields CDR1 MGHRA and CDR2 YSYEKL. The CDR3 loop spans 12 amino acids. CDR3 region: CASSLANTEAFF. The CDR3, as DNA: TGCGCCAGCAGCCTCGCTAACACTGAAGCTTTCTTT.

CDR3 bases: TGTGCCAGCAGCTTAGAAAGGGGGAGGGTAGATGTTGAGCAGTTCTTC. This translates into CASSLERGRVDVEQFF. The chain is built from TRBV7-2 and TRBJ2-1, with D possibly TRBD2 on 7 matching bases. The V end was cut by 1 base, the J end by 9 bases, with 19 bases between. Germline lookup yields CDR1 SGHTA and CDR2 FQGNSA. CDR3 size: 16 residues.

The V call is TRBV14, the J call TRBJ2-2; D gene unclear. Germline-derived CDR1 and CDR2 are SGHDN and FVKESK. Between the trimmed V and J ends, which lost 3 bases and 0 bases, there was a span of 8 bases. The CDR3 spans 15 residues. This chain's CDR3 is CASSHSPANTGELFF. CDR3 DNA: TGTGCCAGCAGCCATAGCCCCGCGAACACCGGGGAGCTGTTTTTT.

The rearrangement links TRBV6-1 to TRBJ1-2, with 7 bases identical to TRBD1. V trimming: 10 bases; J trimming: 3 bases; junction bases outside the gene matches: 2. This CDR3 has 11 residues. Germline V CDR1 and CDR2: MNHNS, SASEGT. CDR3 residues: CATGTDYGYTF. In DNA form, the CDR3 reads TGTGCCACCGGGACAGACTATGGCTACACCTTC.

The rearrangement joins TRBV5-5 to TRBJ1-5, with D tentatively TRBD1 (6 bases). In germline, CDR1 is SGHKS, CDR2 YYEKEE (reference sequence). The CDR3 consists of 13 residues. V lost 6 bases to trimming and J lost 4 bases, with 11 bases between them. The CDR3 protein is CASKPGENQPQHF. CDR3 DNA: TGTGCCAGCAAGCCAGGGGAGAATCAGCCCCAGCATTTT.

The rearrangement joins TRBV27 to TRBJ1-2, with D possibly being TRBD1 (6 bases). V was pared by 3 bases and J by 7 bases, with 15 bases between. In germline, CDR1 is MNHEY, CDR2 SMNVEV (reference sequence). The CDR3 has 14 amino acids. The CDR3 is CASSFGGAKSGYTF. In DNA, the CDR3 is TGTGCCAGCAGTTTTGGGGGGGCTAAGAGTGGCTACACCTTC.

The chain links TRBV5-1 to TRBJ2-7; 9 bases agree with TRBD2. V lost 4 bases, J lost 6 bases, and 14 bases stayed unmatched. Germline assignment: CDR1 SGHRS and CDR2 YFSETQ. The CDR3 extends over 16 amino acids. This CDR3 is CASSPTALAGEGEQYF. The CDR3, as DNA: TGCGCCAGCAGCCCAACTGCTTTAGCGGGAGAAGGCGAGCAGTACTTC.

By proportion, this clone is medium-sized. J is TRBJ1-2 and V is TRBV19; D possibly corresponds to TRBD1 (5 bases). The germline CDR1 and CDR2 sequences are LNHDA and SQIVND (reference sequence). The CDR3 loop spans 14 amino acids. Trimming removed 3 bases at V and 5 bases at J, with 13 bases between. The CDR3 loop is CASSISGTAYGYTF. In DNA form, the CDR3 reads TGTGCCAGTAGTATTTCGGGGACGGCTTATGGCTACACCTTC.

V gene TRBV5-5 combines with J gene TRBJ2-6; D gene uncertain. The CDR3 runs 16 residues. Germline CDR1 SGHKS, CDR2 YYEKEE (reference sequence). V lost 4 bases and J 2 bases, leaving 13 bases between the germline ends. The CDR3 sequence: CASSTYPLAGANVLTF. CDR3 nucleotide sequence: TGTGCCAGCAGCACCTATCCCCTAGCTGGGGCCAACGTCCTGACTTTC.

The chain is built from TRBV5-5 and TRBJ2-1; TRBD2 agrees at 15 bases. V lost 3 bases, J lost 9 bases, and 7 bases stayed unmatched. This CDR3 contains 16 residues. Per germline, CDR1 SGHKS and CDR2 YYEKEE (reference sequence). CDR3 DNA: TGTGCCAGCAGCTGGACTAGCGGGGGGGCGTTTAGTGAGCAGTTCTTC. Translating gives CASSWTSGGAFSEQFF.

The chain is built from TRBV7-9 and TRBJ2-3, with 13 positions matching TRBD2. The CDR3 is 16 amino acids. The ends lost 5 bases at V and 10 bases at J; junction bases unmatched: 12. In germline, CDR1 is SEHNR, CDR2 FQNEAQ (reference sequence). The DNA for the CDR3 is TGTGCCAGCAGCACCACTAGCGGGAGGGCCAGAGAGGCGCAGTATTTT. It translates to CASSTTSGRAREAQYF.

V usage is TRBV5-6 and J usage is TRBJ1-4, with D tentatively TRBD1 (5 bases). Trimming took 4 bases from V and 7 from J, leaving 11 bases between them. This CDR3 region has 13 residues. Germline V gene lookup returns CDR1 SGHDT and CDR2 YYEEEE. The CDR3 sequence is CASSRGTGEKLFF. CDR3 nucleotides: TGTGCCAGCAGCCGGGGGACGGGTGAAAAACTGTTTTTT. Drawing the rest from reference TRBV5-6 and TRBJ1-4, the complete variable domain is DAGVTQSPTHLIKTRGQQVTLRCSPKSGHDTVSWYQQALGQGPQFIFQYYEEEERQRGNFPDRFSGHQFPNYSSELNVNALLLGDSALYLCASSRGTGEKLFFGSGTQLSVL.

The sample holds one count of this clone. The J gene is TRBJ1-2, the V gene TRBV10-3, with D perhaps TRBD1 (5 bases). Trimming removed 2 bases from V and 4 bases from J, with 11 bases in between. The germline CDR1 and CDR2 sequences are ENHRY and SYGVKD. The CDR3 runs 14 residues. The CDR3 sequence: CAISEDRRFYGYTF. Here the CDR3 DNA reads TGTGCCATCAGTGAGGACAGACGATTCTATGGCTACACCTTC.

There are a few counts of this clone. The chain combines TRBV5-1 with TRBJ2-7; D perhaps matches TRBD1 (5 bases). The CDR3 is 14 amino acids. Germline CDR1 SGHRS, CDR2 YFSETQ. The V end lost 0 bases, the J end lost 3 bases, and 10 bases lay between the germline ends. The CDR3 is CASSLEWGNYEQYF. CDR3 DNA sequence: TGCGCCAGCAGCTTGGAGTGGGGCAACTACGAGCAGTACTTC.